These 14 T cell receptor beta chains came from one sample sequenced in a study of human CD8 memory T cell subsets. UMI-labeled 5' RACE yielded the TCR beta libraries. From its re-call of the 5' RACE reads, TCRdb lists each CDR3 protein once, without DNA. The table for this sample gives some 10,000 distinct CDR3 sequences. Progenitor exhausted-like CD8+ memory cells (TPEX) were CCR7+ PD-1+ TIGIT+. Sequencing was carried out using CD8+ T cells from PBMCs. The receptors were sampled from a human donor in good health.

The gene calls are TRBV29-1 and TRBJ1-1. CDR1 is SQVTM, CDR2 ANQGSEA, per germline. This CDR3 is 11 amino acids long. This chain's CDR3 is CSVVTVLEAFF.

The CDR3 loop reads CASSYSSGGGLAGGPGAKNIQYF. The chain carries TRBV6-2 or TRBV6-3 and TRBJ2-4; TCRdb names TRBD2, which stays unverified in the absence of DNA. The CDR3 runs to 23 residues. Germline loops: CDR1 MNHEY, CDR2 SVGEGT.

The chain has TRBV4-3 and TRBJ2-7; there is no DNA to check the TCRdb D call of TRBD1. Germline CDR1 LGHNA, CDR2 YSLEER. This CDR3 is built from 16 residues. The CDR3 region is CASSQDRGTKSSEQYF.

The chain links TRBV4-1 to TRBJ2-4; the D gene TCRdb calls, TRBD2, cannot be checked with no DNA. This CDR3 has 15 residues. CDR1 is MGHRA, CDR2 YSYEKL, per germline. CDR3 amino acids: CASSQDVTGGNIQYF.

This rearrangement joins TRBV3-1 to TRBJ1-2; TCRdb's D call of TRBD1 is untestable without DNA. Germline V gives CDR1 LGHDT, CDR2 YNNKEL (reference sequence). The CDR3 sequence is 16 residues long. The CDR3 sequence: CASSQDLLGTNYGYTF.

The J gene is TRBJ2-7, the V gene TRBV7-2. This CDR3 spans 15 amino acids. Germline loops: CDR1 SGHTA, CDR2 FQGNSA. The chain's CDR3 is CASSPDPASANQQYF.

The chain combines TRBV19 with TRBJ2-1; TCRdb outputs TRBD1, but without DNA this stays unchecked. The CDR3 is made up of 17 amino acids. CDR1 is LNHDA, CDR2 SQIVND, per germline (reference sequence). The chain's CDR3 is CASSLPHRESSYNEQFF.

The rearrangement uses TRBV7-9 and TRBJ2-7; with no DNA, the TCRdb D assignment of TRBD1 cannot be verified. The CDR3 has 12 amino acids. CDR1 is SEHNR and CDR2 is FQNEAQ in the germline V gene (reference sequence). CDR3 protein: CASTQGGSEQYF.

The V gene is TRBV19, the J gene TRBJ2-7; TCRdb selects TRBD2, and the lack of DNA leaves this call unchecked. CDR1 is LNHDA, CDR2 SQIVND, per germline (reference sequence). The CDR3 is 17 residues long. CDR3 region: CASSQGSSGSGRYEQYF.

This rearrangement joins TRBV7-6 to TRBJ2-2. CDR3 length: 14 residues. Germline V CDR1 and CDR2: SGHVS, FNYEAQ. The CDR3 reads CASSLFGNTGELFF. The complete variable domain, with remaining parts taken from reference TRBV7-6 and TRBJ2-2, reads GAGVSQSPRYKVTKRGQDVALRCDPISGHVSLYWYRQALGQGPEFLTYFNYEAQQDKSGLPNDRFSAERPEGSISTLTIQRTEQRDSAMYRCASSLFGNTGELFFGEGSRLTVL.

The chain joins TRBV20-1 to TRBJ1-2; the D call of TRBD1 rests on TCRdb alone, since no DNA is present to check it. Germline V gene sequence: CDR1 DFQATT, CDR2 SNEGSKA (reference sequence). The CDR3 has 17 amino acids. The CDR3 sequence is CSAFLGTGGPINYGYTF.

The chain has TRBV7-9 and TRBJ2-5; TCRdb's D call of TRBD2 is untestable without DNA. The CDR3 covers 14 residues. Germline V CDR1 and CDR2: SEHNR, FQNEAQ (reference sequence). The CDR3 reads CASSLSGTRETQYF.

This clonotype counts as medium-sized (0.01 to 0.1%) by frequency. The chain employs TRBV19 and TRBJ2-7; TCRdb's D call of TRBD1 is untestable without DNA. This CDR3 is built from 12 residues. CDR1 and CDR2 (germline): LNHDA, SQIVND (reference sequence). CDR3 residues: CASSSGRYEQYF.

The CDR3 spells CASSLSIAGGTNEQYF. The J gene is TRBJ2-7, the V gene TRBV28; the TRBD2 assignment by TCRdb is unverifiable without DNA. Germline loops: CDR1 MDHEN, CDR2 SYDVKM. CDR3 length: 16 amino acids.